The next 19 T cell receptor beta chains were all read from a single sample in a study of T cell changes during pregnancy in multiple sclerosis. TCRdb's copy holds only in-frame clones and misses some; the assay was immunoSEQ multiplex PCR. The sample carries roughly 24,000 clones, 86% recorded once. The material sequenced was CD8+ T cells from peripheral blood mononuclear cells, taken in the first trimester of pregnancy. Receptors were obtained from a female donor in good health, enrolled as a control in a pregnancy study.

This clone was picked up a small number of times. The V and J genes are TRBV6-4 and TRBJ2-3; 9 bases align to TRBD2. J lost 2 bases, V lost 3 bases, and 3 bases had no gene match. Per the germline V gene, CDR1 is MRHNA and CDR2 is SNTAGT. The CDR3 consists of 15 residues. Written as DNA, the CDR3 is TGTGCCAGCAGTGAGACTAGCGGAGACACAGATACGCAGTATTTT. This codes for CASSETSGDTDTQYF.

In DNA form, the CDR3 reads TGTGCCAGCAGCTTATGGGAAACTAGCGGGGGGAATGAGCAGTTCTTC. It translates to CASSLWETSGGNEQFF. The V call is TRBV11-2, the J call TRBJ2-1; the match to TRBD2 covers 12 bases. J gave up 7 bases and V 2 bases, and 6 bases lay outside the gene matches. The CDR3 is made up of 16 amino acids. Germline CDR1 reads SGHAT; CDR2 reads FQNNGV.

This clone is a singleton in its sample. The chain is built from TRBV4-3 and TRBJ1-6; tentatively, D is TRBD1 (6 bases). The CDR3 spans 16 residues. CDR1 LGHNA and CDR2 YSLEER come from the germline V gene. With 0 bases removed from V and 7 bases from J, the gap between germline ends came to 13 bases. CDR3 in amino acids: CASSQDWGRRNSPLHF. CDR3 sequence (DNA): TGCGCCAGCAGCCAAGATTGGGGGCGCAGAAATTCACCCCTCCACTTT.

The chain is built from TRBV2 and TRBJ1-3; D perhaps matches TRBD1 (5 bases). Trimming stripped 11 bases from V and 4 bases from J, with 15 bases between. Germline V gives CDR1 SNHLY, CDR2 FYNNEI. The CDR3 covers 13 residues. This chain's CDR3 is CASLAGLGNTIYF. CDR3 DNA sequence: TGTGCCTCCCTCGCGGGGCTGGGAAACACCATATATTTT.

The chain recombines TRBV7-6 with TRBJ2-6; possible D gene TRBD2, 6 bases. Germline V CDR1 and CDR2: SGHVS, FNYEAQ. CDR3 length: 18 residues. V gave up 1 base and J gave up 0 bases, with 13 bases separating them. This CDR3 is CASSLVGRGLSGANVLTF. The CDR3 DNA is TGTGCCAGCAGCTTAGTAGGGCGGGGCCTCTCTGGGGCCAACGTCCTGACTTTC.

The chain links TRBV10-2 to TRBJ2-7; D may be TRBD1 (6 bases). The CDR3 is 14 amino acids. Per germline, CDR1 WSHSY and CDR2 SAAADI. Trimming stripped 4 bases from V and 3 bases from J, with 13 bases between. In nucleotides, the CDR3 is TGCGCCAGCAGTGGGCAGAAAGGGGGCTACGAGCAGTACTTC. Protein product: CASSGQKGGYEQYF.

The gene calls are TRBV4-2 and TRBJ2-5; the D is unclear. The V gene's germline CDR1 is LGHNA and CDR2 YNFKEQ. The CDR3 loop spans 14 amino acids. Trimming pared 4 bases from V and 0 bases from J, leaving 9 bases between. The CDR3 sequence: CASSLRLDQETQYF. CDR3 sequence (DNA): TGTGCCAGCAGCCTAAGACTCGACCAAGAGACCCAGTACTTC.

The gene calls are TRBV7-9 and TRBJ2-1; no clear D. V lost 4 bases, J lost 5 bases, and 9 bases lay in between. CDR1 is SEHNR, CDR2 FQNEAQ, per germline (reference sequence). The CDR3 sequence is 13 residues long. The CDR3 DNA reads TGTGCCAGCAGCTGGATCGAGGACAATGAGCAGTTCTTC. This gives the protein CASSWIEDNEQFF.

This clone came up once. This sequence joins TRBV4-1 and TRBJ1-2, with TRBD1 matching over 9 bases. Trimming took 3 bases from V and 8 from J; bases not matched to a gene: 4. The length of the CDR3 is 13 residues. Germline loops: CDR1 MGHRA, CDR2 YSYEKL. CDR3 loop: CASSHSDRGGYTF. CDR3 bases: TGCGCCAGCAGCCACTCAGACAGGGGGGGCTACACCTTC.

This clone was recorded only once. The V and J genes are TRBV27 and TRBJ2-1, with 9 positions matching TRBD1. Germline V lookup: CDR1 MNHEY, CDR2 SMNVEV (reference sequence). CDR3 length: 16 amino acids. The V gene end was trimmed by 6 bases and the J gene end by 5 bases; junction bases not matched to a gene: 11. CDR3 amino acids: CASRRRGQGKDNEQFF. The CDR3 bases are TGTGCCAGCAGGCGCCGTGGACAGGGGAAGGACAATGAGCAGTTCTTC.

This sequence joins TRBV4-1 and TRBJ1-1; perhaps TRBD1 as D (6 bases). V lost 4 bases, J lost 4 bases, and 16 bases lay in between. The CDR3 length is 15 residues. The germline V gene encodes CDR1 MGHRA and CDR2 YSYEKL. CDR3 in DNA: TGCGCCAGCAGCCTCAGGACAGCCCCGAGCACTGAAGCTTTCTTT. Amino acid sequence: CASSLRTAPSTEAFF.

The genes are TRBV7-8 and TRBJ2-7; 7 nucleotides align to TRBD1. The CDR3 extends over 14 amino acids. J lost 3 bases, V lost 4 bases, and 6 bases had no gene match. Germline V CDR1 and CDR2: SGHVS, FQNEAQ. The chain's CDR3 is CASSSTGMVYEQYF. The CDR3 bases are TGTGCCAGCAGCTCGACAGGGATGGTCTACGAGCAGTACTTC.

This clone is a singleton in its sample. The gene calls are TRBV6-5 and TRBJ1-1; no definite D call. Germline-derived CDR1 and CDR2 are MNHEY and SVGAGI. V was cut by 2 bases and J by 3 bases, with 10 bases left in between. The CDR3 loop spans 14 amino acids. The CDR3 region is CASSYEEPYTEAFF. DNA for the CDR3: TGTGCCAGCAGTTACGAGGAGCCCTACACTGAAGCTTTCTTT.

The chain joins TRBV9 to TRBJ2-1, with D tentatively TRBD2 (6 bases). CDR1 and CDR2 (germline): SGDLS, YYNGEE. Between the trimmed V and J ends, which lost 0 bases and 6 bases, there was a span of 16 bases. CDR3 length: 16 residues. The CDR3: CASSVGGGAISNEQFF. The CDR3 DNA reads TGTGCCAGCAGCGTAGGAGGCGGGGCGATAAGCAATGAGCAGTTCTTC.

This clone turned up a few times. The J gene is TRBJ2-1, the V gene TRBV7-3; 10 bases line up with TRBD2. In germline, CDR1 is SGHTA, CDR2 FQGTGA. There are 16 residues in the CDR3. Germline trimming cut 6 bases from V and 5 bases from J; bases unmatched to any gene: 10. The CDR3 loop reads CASRIAGGPLDNEQFF. CDR3 nucleotides: TGTGCCAGCAGGATAGCGGGGGGCCCCTTAGACAATGAGCAGTTCTTC.

The chain combines TRBV20-1 with TRBJ2-2; TRBD2 might be the D (5 bases). V lost 7 bases and J 6 bases, leaving 9 bases between the germline ends. The CDR3 has 11 residues. Germline CDR1 reads DFQATT; CDR2 reads SNEGSKA (reference sequence). The CDR3 DNA is TGCAGTGTATCGGGGTCCGGGGAGCTGTTTTTT. It specifies CSVSGSGELFF.

This clone was detected only once. The J gene is TRBJ1-3, the V gene TRBV11-2; TRBD1 is a possible D gene (6 bases). Germline V gives CDR1 SGHAT, CDR2 FQNNGV. This CDR3 has 14 residues. Deletions cut 4 bases from V and 4 bases from J, with 11 bases between. CDR3 sequence reads: CASSSLQGGNTIYF. The CDR3 DNA reads as TGTGCCAGCAGCTCCCTGCAGGGGGGAAACACCATATATTTT.

The V call is TRBV7-3, the J call TRBJ2-1, with D tentatively TRBD2 (6 bases). The ends were cut back, 3 bases at V and 0 bases at J, with 15 bases in the middle. Per germline, CDR1 SGHTA and CDR2 FQGTGA. This CDR3 has 17 residues. The CDR3 nucleotides read TGTGCCAGCAGCTTGGGACTTACCTTAAGCTCCTACAATGAGCAGTTCTTC. Its translation: CASSLGLTLSSYNEQFF. The full variable domain, with the rest looked up from reference TRBV7-3 and TRBJ2-1, is GAGVSQTPSNKVTEKGKYVELRCDPISGHTALYWYRQSLGQGPEFLIYFQGTGAADDSGLPNDRFFAVRPEGSVSTLKIQRTERGDSAVYLCASSLGLTLSSYNEQFFGPGTRLTVL.

The V gene is TRBV4-3, the J gene TRBJ1-1, with unresolved D. The CDR3 has 14 residues. Between the trimmed V and J ends, which lost 0 bases and 3 bases, there was a span of 8 bases. From germline, CDR1 is LGHNA and CDR2 YSLEER. CDR3 sequence: CASSQEWAHTEAFF. CDR3 coding DNA: TGCGCCAGCAGCCAAGAATGGGCCCACACTGAAGCTTTCTTT.